The 20 T cell receptor beta chains listed next were all sequenced from one sample in a study of T cells in Graves' hyperthyroidism and ophthalmopathy. It was RNA transcripts that yielded the amplified TCR beta CDR3 regions. The HTBI primer set was used in a first-round RT-PCR of the TCR CDR3. TCRdb fed the multiplex PCR reads into MiXCR, producing one record per CDR3 protein. The table lists about 260,000 distinct CDR3 sequences, about 20% of them singletons. Specimen: blood. The receptors were sampled from a man younger than 45 with Graves' ophthalmopathy.

This clonotype was recorded at least ten times. The genes are TRBV3-1 and TRBJ2-7; D is undetermined. The CDR3 length is 14 residues. The V and J ends lost 4 bases and 3 bases respectively, with 13 bases between them. Germline loops: CDR1 LGHDT, CDR2 YNNKEL (reference sequence). The CDR3 region has the DNA TGTGCCAGCAGCCCCGGACGGAACAACTACGAGCAGTACTTC. Protein: CASSPGRNNYEQYF.

In this sample, this clonotype turned up many times. The chain couples TRBV18 to TRBJ2-5; maybe TRBD1 (6 bases). V lost 1 base, J lost 2 bases, and 8 bases lay in between. The CDR3 length is 14 residues. From germline, CDR1 is KGHSH and CDR2 LQKENI. The CDR3 bases are TGTGCCAGCTCACCACAACAGGGTCAAGAGACCCAGTACTTC. Its translation: CASSPQQGQETQYF.

This clonotype was counted ten times or more. The V call is TRBV7-2, the J call TRBJ2-3, with D tentatively TRBD2 (5 bases). V was pared by 5 bases and J by 6 bases, with 9 bases between. This CDR3 spans 12 amino acids. Germline V lookup: CDR1 SGHTA, CDR2 FQGNSA. The CDR3 spells CASSQRADTQYF. In DNA form, the CDR3 reads TGTGCCAGCAGCCAGAGGGCCGATACGCAGTATTTT.

The genes are TRBV29-1 and TRBJ2-2, with D unresolved. V lost 7 bases and J 6 bases, leaving 18 bases between the germline ends. The CDR3 totals 14 residues. Germline V gene lookup returns CDR1 SQVTM and CDR2 ANQGSEA. The CDR3 sequence: CSASSSLGPGELFF. CDR3 DNA: TGCAGCGCGTCGTCGAGTTTGGGCCCCGGGGAGCTGTTTTTT.

CDR3 sequence (DNA): TGTGCCAGCAGCCCCGAGGGAGGACCGACAGATACGCAGTATTTT. Residues: CASSPEGGPTDTQYF. This chain joins TRBV7-6 and TRBJ2-3; TRBD2 is a possible D gene (6 bases). This CDR3 comprises 15 residues. Germline CDR1 and CDR2: SGHVS and FNYEAQ. With 5 bases removed from V and 3 bases from J, the gap between germline ends came to 15 bases.

V is TRBV7-2 and J is TRBJ2-7; D is unresolved. Germline values: CDR1 SGHTA, CDR2 FQGNSA. The V and J ends lost 1 base and 0 bases respectively, with 7 bases between them. CDR3 length equals 14 residues. The CDR3 loop is CASSLEGHSYEQYF. CDR3 in DNA: TGTGCCAGCAGCTTAGAGGGCCACTCCTACGAGCAGTACTTC.

The chain employs TRBV28 and TRBJ1-4, with D tentatively TRBD1 (5 bases). The germline CDR1 and CDR2 sequences are MDHEN and SYDVKM. The CDR3 consists of 14 residues. The germline V and J ends were trimmed by 6 bases and 6 bases, with 14 bases remaining between them. CDR3 residues: CASRPGRQDEKLFF. CDR3 DNA sequence: TGTGCCAGCAGGCCGGGACGGCAAGATGAAAAACTGTTTTTT.

This clonotype was observed at least ten times. The rearrangement joins TRBV11-3 to TRBJ2-1; 7 nucleotides match TRBD1. The CDR3 is 14 residues long. Germline CDR1 and CDR2: SGHNT and YENEEA. J was trimmed by 12 bases and V by 0 bases; bases with no gene match: 8. CDR3 protein: CASSLDQGVGRQFF. The CDR3 DNA sequence: TGTGCCAGCAGCTTAGATCAGGGGGTTGGGAGGCAGTTCTTC.

There are a few counts of this clonotype. The gene calls are TRBV29-1 and TRBJ1-1, with D perhaps TRBD1 (5 bases). Trimming left V 2 bases short and J 5 bases short, with 12 bases between. Germline CDR1 reads SQVTM; CDR2 reads ANQGSEA. The CDR3 is made up of 13 amino acids. The CDR3 region has the DNA TGCAGCGTTGAAATCGGGCAGGGTACTGAAGCTTTCTTT. This sequence encodes CSVEIGQGTEAFF.

The chain couples TRBV30 to TRBJ2-3; TRBD1 might be the D (5 bases). V lost 1 base to trimming and J lost 0 bases, with 14 bases between them. Germline CDR1 and CDR2: GTSNPN and SVGIG (reference sequence). CDR3 size: 16 residues. CDR3 sequence (DNA): TGTGCCTGGAGTGGAGTAGGGGCTGTTAGCACAGATACGCAGTATTTT. It yields the protein CAWSGVGAVSTDTQYF.

This clonotype appeared a few times. V is TRBV29-1 and J is TRBJ1-2, with D perhaps TRBD1 (5 bases). Germline V gene lookup returns CDR1 SQVTM and CDR2 ANQGSEA. Trimming removed 0 bases at V and 8 bases at J, with 16 bases between. This CDR3 comprises 14 residues. The CDR3 sequence: CSVEEGGVRLGYTF. The CDR3 nucleotides read TGCAGCGTTGAAGAAGGAGGGGTTAGGTTGGGCTACACCTTC.

This clonotype was detected ten times or more. The chain couples TRBV18 to TRBJ1-2, with D possibly matching TRBD1 (6 bases). Trimming left V 1 base short and J 8 bases short, with 11 bases between. The CDR3 covers 13 residues. The germline V gene has CDR1 KGHSH and CDR2 LQKENI. The CDR3 coding sequence is TGTGCCAGCTCACCACAGGAGGGGGACGGCTACACCTTC. Translating gives CASSPQEGDGYTF. Variable domain in full (rest from reference TRBV18 and TRBJ1-2): NAGVMQNPRHLVRRRGQEARLRCSPMKGHSHVYWYRQLPEEGLKFMVYLQKENIIDESGMPKERFSAEFPKEGPSILRIQQVVRGDSAAYFCASSPQEGDGYTFGSGTRLTVV.

Comments on this clonotype: This may stem from a read error, because a much larger clone lies one nucleotide away. The chain uses TRBV9 and TRBJ1-3; D remains ambiguous. The CDR3 has 14 residues. Germline V lookup: CDR1 SGDLS, CDR2 YYNGEE. In nucleotides, the CDR3 is TGTGCCAGCAGGGAGGACCTCTCTAGAAACACCATATATTTT. Translated, it gives CASREDLSRNTIYF.

This clonotype was seen many times. V and J are TRBV3-1 and TRBJ1-6, with D uncertain. Looked up from germline, CDR1 is LGHDT and CDR2 is YNNKEL (reference sequence). This CDR3 comprises 15 residues. V was cut by 1 base and J by 7 bases, with 11 bases left in between. The CDR3 is CASSQGVSANSPLHF. CDR3 nucleotide sequence: TGTGCCAGCAGCCAAGGGGTATCAGCGAATTCACCCCTCCACTTT.

CDR3 amino acids: CASSSTGGGDGIQYF. As DNA, the CDR3 is TGTGCCAGCAGCTCGACCGGCGGGGGGGATGGCATTCAGTACTTC. The chain employs TRBV7-6 and TRBJ2-4, with 9 bases fitting TRBD2. V trimming: 4 bases; J trimming: 9 bases; junction bases outside the gene matches: 10. The length of the CDR3 is 15 residues. Germline CDR1 is SGHVS and CDR2 is FNYEAQ.

In this sample, this clonotype turned up many times. This chain joins TRBV20-1 and TRBJ2-7, with TRBD2 identical over 10 bases. CDR3 length: 21 amino acids. V gave up 1 base and J gave up 3 bases; unmatched junction bases: 24. In germline, CDR1 is DFQATT, CDR2 SNEGSKA (reference sequence). The CDR3 DNA is TGCAGTGCTAGAGCCAGCATCGTTTTCGGGACAGAAAGGACTAGCGGCTACGAGCAGTACTTC. Translated: CSARASIVFGTERTSGYEQYF.

The sample holds a few counts of this clonotype. CDR3 region: CASSLDMQGQPQHF. CDR3 bases: TGCGCCAGCAGCTTGGATATGCAGGGGCAGCCCCAGCATTTT. V is TRBV5-1 and J is TRBJ1-5; maybe TRBD1 (6 bases). The CDR3 is made up of 14 amino acids. V lost 0 bases to trimming and J lost 7 bases, with 11 bases between them. CDR1 and CDR2 (germline): SGHRS, YFSETQ. The whole variable domain, remainder taken from reference TRBV5-1 and TRBJ1-5, is KAGVTQTPRYLIKTRGQQVTLSCSPISGHRSVSWYQQTPGQGLQFLFEYFSETQRNKGNFPGRFSGRQFSNSRSEMNVSTLELGDSALYLCASSLDMQGQPQHFGDGTRLSIL.

This clonotype was seen repeatedly, ten times or more. The rearrangement uses TRBV12-3 or TRBV12-4 and TRBJ2-3; 11 bases align to TRBD2. The CDR3 is 23 residues long. The trim removed 7 bases at V and 1 base at J, leaving 28 bases unmatched. CDR3 DNA: TGTGCCAGCACCCCCATTTCACCTCCTTCCGGGACTAGCGGAGTGGGGGGCACAGATACGCAGTATTTT. This codes for CASTPISPPSGTSGVGGTDTQYF.

Many counts were recorded for this clonotype. The chain carries TRBV11-1 and TRBJ1-1; unclear D gene. CDR1 and CDR2 from the germline V gene are SGHAT and FQDESV (reference sequence). V shed 5 bases and J shed 5 bases, with 12 bases lying between them. This CDR3 is 13 amino acids long. The CDR3 reads CASSPSRFTEAFF. The CDR3 bases are TGTGCCAGCAGCCCGTCGAGGTTTACTGAAGCTTTCTTT.

This clonotype has ten or more counts. V gene TRBV12-3 or TRBV12-4 combines with J gene TRBJ2-6; D is unresolved. The CDR3 has 14 amino acids. The ends were cut back, 6 bases at V and 0 bases at J, with 6 bases in the middle. The CDR3 sequence: CASRSTSGANVLTF. The CDR3 DNA follows: TGTGCCAGCAGAAGCACCTCTGGGGCCAACGTCCTGACTTTC.